This TCR beta chain is drawn from a study of shared clonotypes between healthy human individuals. It was into CD45RA+ naive and CD45RA-negative memory subsets that the CD4+ cells were split. This clone was seen only once. Only in-frame clones appear in the TCRdb table, and some are missing; sequencing was by immunoSEQ multiplex PCR. This sample yields approximately 1,000,000 clones, of which 60% to 85% are seen a single time; 0.7% to 0.95% belongs to the top ten. This TCR was sampled from a man between 18 and 29 years old in good health. Some clones in this sample may be carry-over from other donors' samples. The specimen sequenced was memory CD4+ T cells from PBMCs. Described subset: CD45RA-negative fraction.

The CDR3 DNA is TGCAGCGTGGATCCTCGGACAGGGACCGGGGAGCTGTTTTTT. It encodes CSVDPRTGTGELFF. The rearrangement joins TRBV29-1 to TRBJ2-2; TRBD1 aligns across 8 bases. This CDR3 has 14 residues. Germline lookup yields CDR1 SQVTM and CDR2 ANQGSEA. The J segment lost 5 bases and the V segment lost 6 bases, leaving 8 bases of the junction unmatched.